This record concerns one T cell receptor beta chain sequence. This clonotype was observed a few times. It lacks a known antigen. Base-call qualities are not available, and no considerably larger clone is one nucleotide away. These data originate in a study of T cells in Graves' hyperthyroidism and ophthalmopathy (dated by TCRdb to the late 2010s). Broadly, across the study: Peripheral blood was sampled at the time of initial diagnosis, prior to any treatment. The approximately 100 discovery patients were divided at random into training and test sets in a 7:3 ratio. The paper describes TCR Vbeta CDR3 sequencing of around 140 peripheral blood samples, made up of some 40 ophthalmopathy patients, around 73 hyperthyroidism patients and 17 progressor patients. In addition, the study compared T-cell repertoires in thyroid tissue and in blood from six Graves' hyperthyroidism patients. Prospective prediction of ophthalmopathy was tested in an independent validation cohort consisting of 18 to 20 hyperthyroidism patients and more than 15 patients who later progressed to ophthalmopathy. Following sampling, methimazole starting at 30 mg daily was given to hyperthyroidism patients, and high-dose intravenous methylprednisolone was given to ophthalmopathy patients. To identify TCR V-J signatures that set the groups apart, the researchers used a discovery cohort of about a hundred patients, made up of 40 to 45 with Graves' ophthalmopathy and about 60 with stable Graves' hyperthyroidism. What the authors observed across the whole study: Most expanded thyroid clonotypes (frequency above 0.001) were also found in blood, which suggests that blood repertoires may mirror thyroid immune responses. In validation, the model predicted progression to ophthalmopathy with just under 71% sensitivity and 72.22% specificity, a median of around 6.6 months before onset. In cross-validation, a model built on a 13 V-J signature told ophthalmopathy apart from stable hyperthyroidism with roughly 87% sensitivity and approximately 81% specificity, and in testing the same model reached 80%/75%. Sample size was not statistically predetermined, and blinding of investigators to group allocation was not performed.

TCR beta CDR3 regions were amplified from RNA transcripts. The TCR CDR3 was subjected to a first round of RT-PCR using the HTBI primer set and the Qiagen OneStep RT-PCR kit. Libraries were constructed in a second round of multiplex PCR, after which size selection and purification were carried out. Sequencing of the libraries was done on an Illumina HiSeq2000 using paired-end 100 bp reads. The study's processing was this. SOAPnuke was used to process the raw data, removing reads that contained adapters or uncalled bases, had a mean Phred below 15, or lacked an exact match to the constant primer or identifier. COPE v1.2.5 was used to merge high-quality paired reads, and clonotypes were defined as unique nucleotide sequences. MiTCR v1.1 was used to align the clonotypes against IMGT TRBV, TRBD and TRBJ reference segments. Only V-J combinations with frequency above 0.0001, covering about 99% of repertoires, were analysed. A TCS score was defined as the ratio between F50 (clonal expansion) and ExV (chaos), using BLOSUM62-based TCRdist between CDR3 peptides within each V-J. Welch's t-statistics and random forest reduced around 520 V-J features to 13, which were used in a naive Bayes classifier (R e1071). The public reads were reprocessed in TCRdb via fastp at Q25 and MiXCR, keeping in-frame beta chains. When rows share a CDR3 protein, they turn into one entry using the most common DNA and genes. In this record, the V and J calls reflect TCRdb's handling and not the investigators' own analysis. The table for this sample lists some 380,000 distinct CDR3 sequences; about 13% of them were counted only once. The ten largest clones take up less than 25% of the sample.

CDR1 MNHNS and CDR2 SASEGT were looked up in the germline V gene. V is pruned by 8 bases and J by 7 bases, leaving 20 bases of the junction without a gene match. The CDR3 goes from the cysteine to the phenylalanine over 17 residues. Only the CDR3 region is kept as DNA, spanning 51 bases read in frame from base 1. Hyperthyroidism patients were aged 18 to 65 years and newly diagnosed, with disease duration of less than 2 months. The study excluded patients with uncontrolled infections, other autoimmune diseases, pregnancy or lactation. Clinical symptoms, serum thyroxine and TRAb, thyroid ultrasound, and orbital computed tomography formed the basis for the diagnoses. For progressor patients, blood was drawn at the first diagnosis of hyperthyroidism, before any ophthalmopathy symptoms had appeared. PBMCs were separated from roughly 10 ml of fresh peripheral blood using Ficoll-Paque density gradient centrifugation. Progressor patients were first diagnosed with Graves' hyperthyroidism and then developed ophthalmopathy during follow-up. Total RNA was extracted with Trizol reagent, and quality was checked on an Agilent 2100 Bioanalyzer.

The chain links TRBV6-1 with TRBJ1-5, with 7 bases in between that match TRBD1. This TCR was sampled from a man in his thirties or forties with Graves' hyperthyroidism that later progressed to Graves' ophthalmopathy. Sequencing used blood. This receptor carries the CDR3 CASPVSLTGTVHQPQHF. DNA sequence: TGTGCCAGCCCAGTTTCGTTAACCGGGACAGTTCACCAGCCCCAGCATTTT.